These 5 T cell receptor beta chains originate from one sample sequenced in a study of beta chain features in type 1 diabetes. Broader study findings: Within each of all four CD4+ subsets, Type 1 diabetes patients had TCRB CDR3s that were moderately but significantly shorter.

Expressed TCRB transcripts were sequenced because the isolated RNA had all been reverse transcribed beforehand. Generated by immunoSEQ multiplex PCR, the TCRdb table keeps only in-frame clones and is missing some. The sample carries over 200,000 clones, 11% recorded once. Antigen specificity for these receptors is unknown. The sequencing input was naive CD4+ T cells from blood. These receptors were obtained from a man aged 30 to 39 with type 1 diabetes.

There are a few counts of this clone. V gene TRBV11-2 combines with J gene TRBJ2-5; no definite D call. This CDR3 has 12 residues. V was cut by 5 bases and J by 5 bases, with 9 bases left in between. Germline V gene lookup returns CDR1 SGHAT and CDR2 FQNNGV. The CDR3 protein is CASSPTPETQYF. CDR3 nucleotides: TGTGCCAGCAGCCCGACACCGGAGACCCAGTACTTC.

This clone was observed a few times. The V call is TRBV5-1, the J call TRBJ2-3; D is unclear. The V gene lost 0 bases and the J gene lost 4 bases, with 6 bases spanning the gap. The V gene's germline CDR1 is SGHRS and CDR2 YFSETQ. CDR3 length: 13 residues. In DNA, the CDR3 is TGCGCCAGCAGCTTGGGCCCGGCAGATACGCAGTATTTT. It translates to CASSLGPADTQYF.

Only a few counts were recorded for this clone. The chain links TRBV19 to TRBJ2-3, with TRBD2 matching 11 bases. Germline values: CDR1 LNHDA, CDR2 SQIVND (reference sequence). The V gene end was trimmed by 4 bases and the J gene end by 3 bases; junction bases not matched to a gene: 6. The CDR3 has 16 residues. The DNA of the CDR3 is TGTGCCAGTAGTACAGAGGGACTAGCGGTAACAGATACGCAGTATTTT. Translated: CASSTEGLAVTDTQYF.

The rearrangement uses TRBV7-9 and TRBJ2-7; 9 bases align to TRBD1. Germline CDR1 is SEHNR and CDR2 is FQNEAQ (reference sequence). The CDR3 has 14 residues. The ends lost 0 bases at V and 6 bases at J; junction bases unmatched: 3. The CDR3 nucleotides are TGTGCCAGCAGCTTAGCTGGGACAGGGCGCGAGCAGTACTTC. As protein: CASSLAGTGREQYF.

This clone occurred a few times. V gene TRBV5-4 combines with J gene TRBJ1-2; 7 nucleotides agree with TRBD1. The CDR3 spans 16 residues. V gave up 5 bases and J gave up 3 bases; unmatched junction bases: 13. Germline loops: CDR1 SGHNT, CDR2 YYREEE (reference sequence). The CDR3 nucleotides read TGTGCCAGCAGTCCTCAGGGGGTACCCAAGGACTATGGCTACACCTTC. The encoded protein is CASSPQGVPKDYGYTF.